The T cell receptor beta chain under discussion was sequenced for a study of T cells after posttransplantation cyclophosphamide. Study-wide points: Tissue-infiltrating T cells from skin or gut overlapped little with blood T cells. After PTCy, TRB diversity resembled that of CNI/methotrexate controls. Later blood repertoires were often dominated by clones from the donor CD8+ memory compartment.

Treatment was busulfan-fludarabine conditioning, a marrow graft, and cyclophosphamide on days +3 and +4. Libraries were prepared by immunoSEQ multiplex PCR; TCRdb keeps only in-frame clonotypes and omits some of them. The sample carries 12,000 or so clones, 75% to 95% recorded once. About this clone itself: Its specificity is not known.

The specimen was PBMCs, collected after allogeneic stem cell transplant with posttransplant cyclophosphamide. This receptor was identified in a female patient between 25 and 45 years old who received an allogeneic stem cell transplant from an unrelated donor, was CMV-positive, and had no GVHD. Some T cells may be provided by the graft donor.

The CDR3 nucleotides read TGTGCCAGCAGCTCCGAACTTGAGTTCTACGAGCAGTACTTC. Its translation: CASSSELEFYEQYF. The rearrangement links TRBV11-2 to TRBJ2-7, with D uncertain. The CDR3 covers 14 residues. CDR1 and CDR2 (germline): SGHAT, FQNNGV. The V end was cut by 4 bases, the J end by 3 bases, with 13 bases between. The full variable domain, with the rest looked up from reference TRBV11-2 and TRBJ2-7, is EAGVAQSPRYKIIEKRQSVAFWCNPISGHATLYWYQQILGQGPKLLIQFQNNGVVDDSQLPKDRFSAERLKGVDSTLKIQPAKLEDSAVYLCASSSELEFYEQYFGPGTRLTVT.